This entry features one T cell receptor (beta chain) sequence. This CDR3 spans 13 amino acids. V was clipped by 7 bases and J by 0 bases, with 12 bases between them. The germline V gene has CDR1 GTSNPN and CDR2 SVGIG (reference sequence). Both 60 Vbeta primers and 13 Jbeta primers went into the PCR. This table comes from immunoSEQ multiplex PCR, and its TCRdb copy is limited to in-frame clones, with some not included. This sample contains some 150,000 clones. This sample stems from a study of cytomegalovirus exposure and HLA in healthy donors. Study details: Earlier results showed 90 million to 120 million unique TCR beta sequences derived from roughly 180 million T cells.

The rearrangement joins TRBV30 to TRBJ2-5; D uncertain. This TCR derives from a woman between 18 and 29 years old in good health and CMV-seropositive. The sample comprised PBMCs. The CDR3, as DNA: TGTGCCTACCAGCGAGGCTACCAAGAGACCCAGTACTTC. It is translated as CAYQRGYQETQYF.